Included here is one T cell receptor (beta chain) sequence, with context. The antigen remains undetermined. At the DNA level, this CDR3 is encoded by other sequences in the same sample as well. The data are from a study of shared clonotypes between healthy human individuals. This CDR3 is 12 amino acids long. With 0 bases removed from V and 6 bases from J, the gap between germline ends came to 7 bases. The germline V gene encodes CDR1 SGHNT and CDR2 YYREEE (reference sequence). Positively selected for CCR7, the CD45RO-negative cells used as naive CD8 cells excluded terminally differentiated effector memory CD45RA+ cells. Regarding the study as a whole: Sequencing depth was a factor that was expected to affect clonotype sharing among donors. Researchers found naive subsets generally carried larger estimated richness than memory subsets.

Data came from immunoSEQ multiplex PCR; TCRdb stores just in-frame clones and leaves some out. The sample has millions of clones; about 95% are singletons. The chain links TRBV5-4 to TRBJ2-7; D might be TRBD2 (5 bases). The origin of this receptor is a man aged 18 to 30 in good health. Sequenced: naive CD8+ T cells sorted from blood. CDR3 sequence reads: CASSLGGLEQYF. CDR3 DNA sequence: TGTGCCAGCAGCTTGGGCGGACTCGAGCAGTACTTC.